Presented here are 20 T cell receptor beta chains from one specimen sequenced in a study of identical twins. TCRdb fed the 5' RACE reads into MiXCR, producing one record per CDR3 protein. There are 1.5 million to 2 million distinct CDR3 sequences in the sample; 25% to 35% occur only once, and 0.25% to 0.3% lies in the top ten. Material: cord blood. The receptors shown here come from a newborn girl in good health.

This clonotype was recorded a few times. The CDR3 spells CSARDRWGNQPQHF. CDR3 in DNA: TGCAGTGCACGGGACAGGTGGGGCAATCAGCCCCAGCATTTT. V and J are TRBV20-1 and TRBJ1-5; 8 nucleotides align to TRBD1. The ends lost 6 bases at V and 2 bases at J; junction bases unmatched: 6. CDR1 and CDR2 from the germline V gene are DFQATT and SNEGSKA (reference sequence). The CDR3 loop spans 14 amino acids.

This clonotype has ten or more counts. The gene calls are TRBV11-1 and TRBJ2-5; D remains unclear. This CDR3 is built from 15 residues. Between the trimmed V and J ends, which lost 2 bases and 2 bases, there was a span of 12 bases. The germline CDR1 and CDR2 sequences are SGHAT and FQDESV (reference sequence). The CDR3 loop is CASSLRRRIQETQYF. Written as DNA, the CDR3 is TGTGCCAGCAGCTTACGGCGCCGGATTCAAGAGACCCAGTACTTC. Using reference TRBV11-1 and TRBJ2-5 for the parts outside the CDR3, the full variable domain is EAEVAQSPRYKITEKSQAVAFWCDPISGHATLYWYRQILGQGPELLVQFQDESVVDDSQLPKDRFSAERLKGVDSTLKIQPAELGDSAMYLCASSLRRRIQETQYFGPGTRLLVL.

This clonotype was found many times. The rearrangement links TRBV2 to TRBJ2-1, with 12 nucleotides matching TRBD2. Per germline, CDR1 SNHLY and CDR2 FYNNEI. V shed 5 bases and J 5 bases; nucleotides not matched to a gene: 1. This CDR3 contains 14 residues. This chain's CDR3 is CASSRTSGDNEQFF. The CDR3 DNA sequence: TGTGCCAGCAGTAGGACTAGCGGGGACAATGAGCAGTTCTTC.

Only a few counts were recorded for this clonotype. The chain is built from TRBV7-2 and TRBJ2-1; no firm D call. With 1 base removed from V and 3 bases from J, the gap between germline ends came to 13 bases. Germline V gene data show CDR1 as SGHTA and CDR2 as FQGNSA. The CDR3 length is 16 residues. The CDR3 loop is CASSLGAAFRYNEQFF. The CDR3 bases are TGTGCCAGCAGCTTAGGGGCGGCGTTCCGCTACAATGAGCAGTTCTTC.

The rearrangement uses TRBV7-2 and TRBJ2-4; D is unclear. The DNA end is more similar to TRBJ2-7, so the J call may be wrong. CDR3 length: 15 amino acids. Germline V gene sequence: CDR1 SGHTA, CDR2 FQGNSA. For the CDR3, the DNA is TGTGCCAGCAGCCCGAGTAGTAGCCTGTATTCCGAGCAGTACTTC. Translated, it gives CASSPSSSLYSEQYF.

This clonotype was counted only a few times. V gene TRBV2 combines with J gene TRBJ2-3; the match to TRBD2 covers 10 bases. The CDR3 is 15 residues long. Germline V gives CDR1 SNHLY, CDR2 FYNNEI. Germline trimming cut 4 bases from V and 4 bases from J; bases unmatched to any gene: 5. The CDR3 nucleotides are TGTGCCAGCAGTGTTCTAGCGGGAGTCCCAGATACGCAGTATTTT. It is translated as CASSVLAGVPDTQYF. The complete variable domain, with remaining parts taken from reference TRBV2 and TRBJ2-3, reads EPEVTQTPSHQVTQMGQEVILRCVPISNHLYFYWYRQILGQKVEFLVSFYNNEISEKSEIFDDQFSVERPDGSNFTLKIRSTKLEDSAMYFCASSVLAGVPDTQYFGPGTRLTVL.

This clonotype showed up just a few times. The genes are TRBV24-1 and TRBJ1-1, with 9 bases that match TRBD1. The ends lost 4 bases at V and 1 base at J; junction bases unmatched: 12. The CDR3 spans 18 residues. Germline CDR1 KGHDR, CDR2 SFDVKD. As DNA, the CDR3 is TGTGCCACCAGTGAGGGGGGGACAGGGCATCTGCGGAACACTGAAGCTTTCTTT. Amino acid sequence: CATSEGGTGHLRNTEAFF.

The table lists this clonotype with a few counts. The chain has TRBV20-1 and TRBJ1-2; weak D call: TRBD1 (5 bases). Trimming shortened V by 2 bases and J by 0 bases, and 16 bases separated the two germline ends. Germline V CDR1 and CDR2: DFQATT, SNEGSKA (reference sequence). The CDR3 loop spans 16 amino acids. CDR3 nucleotides: TGCAGTGCTAGAAGGGTCTGGGGCATAACTAACTATGGCTACACCTTC. It codes for CSARRVWGITNYGYTF.

The V and J genes are TRBV20-1 and TRBJ1-2, with D uncertain. The V and J ends lost 0 bases and 1 base respectively, with 9 bases between them. From germline, CDR1 is DFQATT and CDR2 SNEGSKA (reference sequence). The CDR3 is 14 amino acids. CDR3 residues: CSAREGYNNYGYTF. DNA for the CDR3: TGCAGTGCTAGAGAGGGGTACAATAACTATGGCTACACCTTC.

This clonotype was detected only a few times. The CDR3 nucleotides read TGTGCCAGCAGTTTGCGCAGAATCCCTAATCAGCCCCAGCATTTT. Protein sequence: CASSLRRIPNQPQHF. The V call is TRBV12-3 or TRBV12-4, the J call TRBJ1-5; D gene ambiguous. V lost 3 bases, J lost 4 bases, and 13 bases lay in between. The CDR3 runs to 15 residues.

The chain couples TRBV15 to TRBJ2-2; either TRBD1 or TRBD2 may fit D (5 bases each). CDR1 is LNHNV and CDR2 is YYDKDF in the germline V gene (reference sequence). Trimming took 3 bases from V and 7 from J, leaving 15 bases between them. The CDR3 length is 15 residues. The chain's CDR3 is CATSSQYGGGGELFF. In DNA form, the CDR3 reads TGTGCCACCAGCAGCCAATACGGTGGGGGCGGGGAGCTGTTTTTT.

This clonotype was detected ten times or more. V gene TRBV2 combines with J gene TRBJ2-7; perhaps TRBD2 as D (5 bases). Trimming took 2 bases from V and 1 from J, leaving 6 bases between them. Germline V lookup: CDR1 SNHLY, CDR2 FYNNEI. The CDR3 has 13 residues. The CDR3 sequence is CASSERGSYEQYF. CDR3 DNA: TGTGCCAGCAGTGAACGGGGATCCTACGAGCAGTACTTC.

This clonotype was observed a handful of times. The V and J genes are TRBV28 and TRBJ1-4, with unresolved D. Trimming removed 3 bases at V and 7 bases at J, with 18 bases between. The CDR3 consists of 16 residues. CDR1 is MDHEN, CDR2 SYDVKM, per germline. CDR3: CASSFPKRYGGEKLFF. The CDR3 nucleotides read TGTGCCAGCAGTTTTCCGAAGAGGTATGGCGGTGAAAAACTGTTTTTT.

This clonotype came up once. The J gene is TRBJ2-1, the V gene TRBV28; 7 nucleotides match TRBD2. Germline values: CDR1 MDHEN, CDR2 SYDVKM. CDR3 size: 17 residues. The J segment lost 0 bases and the V segment lost 7 bases, leaving 12 bases of the junction unmatched. Written as DNA, the CDR3 is TGTGCCAGCACCTGGGGTAGCGGGCCGAGCTCCTACAATGAGCAGTTCTTC. The encoded protein is CASTWGSGPSSYNEQFF.

The chain carries TRBV20-1 and TRBJ2-1; possibly TRBD2 for D (6 bases). The CDR3 extends over 16 amino acids. The germline CDR1 and CDR2 sequences are DFQATT and SNEGSKA (reference sequence). Trimming removed 3 bases from V and 6 bases from J, with 21 bases in between. As DNA, the CDR3 is TGCAGTGCTAGTAGTTCTAGCGTCGGGCTTCGCAATGAGCAGTTCTTC. As protein: CSASSSSVGLRNEQFF.

V usage is TRBV9 and J usage is TRBJ1-1; D may be TRBD1 (5 bases). CDR3 length equals 16 residues. Germline CDR1 is SGDLS and CDR2 is YYNGEE. V was pared by 2 bases and J by 4 bases, with 18 bases between. CDR3 region: CASSVGGGLMSTEAFF. The CDR3 DNA reads TGTGCCAGCAGCGTCGGGGGAGGCTTAATGAGCACTGAAGCTTTCTTT.

This chain connects TRBV14 to TRBJ2-3; 7 nucleotides match TRBD2. The CDR3 runs to 16 residues. The V and J ends lost 4 bases and 3 bases, in that order; junction bases with no gene match: 10. Germline CDR1 reads SGHDN; CDR2 reads FVKESK. CDR3 DNA sequence: TGTGCCAGCAGCCCTCCCCCGGGGGGAAGTACAGATACGCAGTATTTT. Translated, it gives CASSPPPGGSTDTQYF.

As regards this clonotype: The junction departs from the called germline gene at one end, perhaps through a read error. The CDR3 reads CASSQVYGTGAPEQYF. CDR3 sequence (DNA): TGTGCCAGCAGTCAAGTTTACGGGACAGGGGCCCCCGAGCAGTACTTC. V gene TRBV4-2 combines with J gene TRBJ2-7; 10 bases are shared with TRBD1. The CDR3 length is 16 residues. CDR1 and CDR2 from the germline V gene are LGHNA and YNFKEQ.

The V call is TRBV20-1, the J call TRBJ2-5, with D possibly matching TRBD2 (6 bases). Germline V CDR1 and CDR2: DFQATT, SNEGSKA (reference sequence). The CDR3 is 16 residues long. Trimming shortened V by 3 bases and J by 2 bases, and 19 bases separated the two germline ends. The CDR3 loop reads CSASPRRGLWQETQYF. The DNA for the CDR3 is TGCAGTGCTAGCCCTAGGCGGGGTTTGTGGCAAGAGACCCAGTACTTC.

The V and J genes are TRBV27 and TRBJ2-1; D possibly corresponds to TRBD2 (5 bases). The J call may be faulty, since TRBJ2-7 better matches the DNA end. The germline V gene encodes CDR1 MNHEY and CDR2 SMNVEV (reference sequence). The CDR3 is 16 residues long. CDR3 sequence reads: CASSLWGLANYNEQYF. In nucleotides, the CDR3 is TGTGCCAGCAGTTTATGGGGTCTAGCCAACTACAATGAGCAGTACTTC.